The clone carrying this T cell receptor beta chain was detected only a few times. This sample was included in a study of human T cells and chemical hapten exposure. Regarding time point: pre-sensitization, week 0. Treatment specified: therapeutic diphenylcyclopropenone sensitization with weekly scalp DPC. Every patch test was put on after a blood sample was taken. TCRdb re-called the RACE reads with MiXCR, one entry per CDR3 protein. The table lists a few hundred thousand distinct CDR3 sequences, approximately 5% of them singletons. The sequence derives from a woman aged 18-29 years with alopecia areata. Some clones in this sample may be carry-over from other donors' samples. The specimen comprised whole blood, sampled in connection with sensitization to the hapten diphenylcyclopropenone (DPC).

The CDR3 DNA reads TGTGCCAGCAGTTTAGGATCCCCACGAAAACTGTTTTTT. This encodes CASSLGSPRKLFF. The rearrangement uses TRBV27 and TRBJ1-4; D ambiguous. The germline V gene encodes CDR1 MNHEY and CDR2 SMNVEV (reference sequence). Trimming stripped 2 bases from V and 10 bases from J, with 11 bases between. This CDR3 is built from 13 residues.